This passage covers 3 T cell receptor beta chains from one sample sequenced in a study of blood T cell repertoires in COVID-19. Clones were read by immunoSEQ multiplex PCR, and TCRdb kept only the in-frame ones, dropping some. The sample shows around 150,000 clones, approximately 92% of them seen only once. The sequencing input was peripheral blood. Receptor source: a woman aged 45-60 years with acute or convalescent COVID-19.

This chain links TRBV29-1 with TRBJ1-1; D remains ambiguous. The V end lost 4 bases, the J end lost 1 base, and 10 bases lay between the germline ends. The CDR3 runs 13 residues. Germline loops: CDR1 SQVTM, CDR2 ANQGSEA. The CDR3 region is CSVGSGQNTEAFF. CDR3 DNA sequence: TGCAGCGTTGGATCAGGCCAGAACACTGAAGCTTTCTTT.

This sequence joins TRBV7-8 and TRBJ2-1, with 12 nucleotides matching TRBD2. CDR3 length: 18 amino acids. After removal of 0 bases from V and 6 bases from J, the junction contained 9 bases not matched to a gene. The germline V gene has CDR1 SGHVS and CDR2 FQNEAQ. CDR3 region: CASSLAPLTSGRSNEQFF. The DNA for the CDR3 is TGTGCCAGCAGCTTAGCCCCGCTGACTAGCGGGAGATCCAATGAGCAGTTCTTC.

This chain joins TRBV6-2 or TRBV6-3 and TRBJ1-2; tentatively, D is TRBD1 (5 bases). This CDR3 is 15 amino acids long. V lost 4 bases and J 7 bases, leaving 19 bases between the germline ends. Germline V gene data show CDR1 as MNHEY and CDR2 as SVGEGT. This chain's CDR3 is CASSLSGTVFFGYTF. CDR3 nucleotides: TGTGCCAGCAGTTTGTCCGGGACTGTCTTTTTTGGCTACACCTTC.